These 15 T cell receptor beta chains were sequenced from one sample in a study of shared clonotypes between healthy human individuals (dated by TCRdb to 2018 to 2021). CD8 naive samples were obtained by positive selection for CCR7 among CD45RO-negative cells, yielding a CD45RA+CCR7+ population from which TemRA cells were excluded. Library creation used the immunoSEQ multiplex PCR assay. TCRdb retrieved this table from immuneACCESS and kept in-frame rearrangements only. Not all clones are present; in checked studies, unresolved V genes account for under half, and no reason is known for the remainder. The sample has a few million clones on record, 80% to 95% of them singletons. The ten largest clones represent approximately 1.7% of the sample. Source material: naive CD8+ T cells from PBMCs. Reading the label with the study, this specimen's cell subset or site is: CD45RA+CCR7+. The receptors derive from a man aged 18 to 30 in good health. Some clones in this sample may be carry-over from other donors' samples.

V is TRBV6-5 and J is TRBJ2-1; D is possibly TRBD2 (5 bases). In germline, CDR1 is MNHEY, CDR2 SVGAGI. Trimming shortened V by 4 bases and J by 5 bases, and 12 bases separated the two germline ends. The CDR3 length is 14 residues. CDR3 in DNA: TGTGCCAGCAGTTCCGGGGTCGGGGACAATGAGCAGTTCTTC. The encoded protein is CASSSGVGDNEQFF.

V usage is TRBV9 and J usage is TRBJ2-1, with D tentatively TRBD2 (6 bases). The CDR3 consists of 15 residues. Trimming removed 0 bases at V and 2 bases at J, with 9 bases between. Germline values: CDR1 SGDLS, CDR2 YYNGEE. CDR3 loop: CASSVGRLAYNEQFF. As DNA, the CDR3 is TGTGCCAGCAGCGTAGGAAGACTAGCCTACAATGAGCAGTTCTTC.

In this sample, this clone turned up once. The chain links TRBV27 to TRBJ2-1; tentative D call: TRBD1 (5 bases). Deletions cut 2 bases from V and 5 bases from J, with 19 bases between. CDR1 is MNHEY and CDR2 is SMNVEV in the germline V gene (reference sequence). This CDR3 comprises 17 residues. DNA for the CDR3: TGTGCCAGCAGTTTAGATAAGGGGATCTACAAGAACAATGAGCAGTTCTTC. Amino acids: CASSLDKGIYKNNEQFF.

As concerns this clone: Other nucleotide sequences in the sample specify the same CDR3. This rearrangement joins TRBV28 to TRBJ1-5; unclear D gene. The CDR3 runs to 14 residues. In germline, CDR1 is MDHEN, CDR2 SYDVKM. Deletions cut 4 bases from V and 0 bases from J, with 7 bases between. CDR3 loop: CASSSGYSNQPQHF. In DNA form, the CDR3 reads TGTGCCAGCAGTTCGGGGTATAGCAATCAGCCCCAGCATTTT.

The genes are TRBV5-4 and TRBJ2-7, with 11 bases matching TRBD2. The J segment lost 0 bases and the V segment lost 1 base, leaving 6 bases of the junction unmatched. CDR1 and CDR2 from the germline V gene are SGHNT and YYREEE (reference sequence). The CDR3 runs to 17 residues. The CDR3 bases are TGTGCCAGCAGCTTGCTAGCGGGAGGCCAAATCTCCTACGAGCAGTACTTC. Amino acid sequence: CASSLLAGGQISYEQYF. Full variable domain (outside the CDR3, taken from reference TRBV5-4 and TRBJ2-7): ETGVTQSPTHLIKTRGQQVTLRCSSQSGHNTVSWYQQALGQGPQFIFQYYREEENGRGNFPPRFSGLQFPNYSSELNVNALELDDSALYLCASSLLAGGQISYEQYFGPGTRLTVT.

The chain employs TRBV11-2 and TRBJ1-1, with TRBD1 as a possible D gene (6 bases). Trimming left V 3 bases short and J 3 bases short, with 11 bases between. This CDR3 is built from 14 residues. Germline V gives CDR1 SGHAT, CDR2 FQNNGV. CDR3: CASSFGGPDTEAFF. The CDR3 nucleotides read TGTGCCAGCAGCTTTGGGGGGCCCGACACTGAAGCTTTCTTT.

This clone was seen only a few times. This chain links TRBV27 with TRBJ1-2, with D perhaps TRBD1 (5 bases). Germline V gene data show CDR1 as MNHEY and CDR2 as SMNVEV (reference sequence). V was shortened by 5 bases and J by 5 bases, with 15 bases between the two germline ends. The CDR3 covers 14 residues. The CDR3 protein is CASSPTGDPYGYTF. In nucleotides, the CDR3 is TGTGCCAGCAGTCCAACAGGCGACCCTTATGGCTACACCTTC.

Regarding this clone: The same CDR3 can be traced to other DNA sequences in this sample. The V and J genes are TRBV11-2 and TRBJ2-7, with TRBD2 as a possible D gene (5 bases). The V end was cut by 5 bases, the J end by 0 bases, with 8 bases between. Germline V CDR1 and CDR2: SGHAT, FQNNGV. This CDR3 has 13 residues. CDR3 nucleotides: TGTGCCAGCAGCCCACGGGGCTCCTACGAGCAGTACTTC. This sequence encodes CASSPRGSYEQYF.

The CDR3 region has the DNA TGTGCCAGCAGTTACTCGACAGGGTTCGGCTATGGCTACACCTTC. Amino acids: CASSYSTGFGYGYTF. This chain connects TRBV6-5 to TRBJ1-2; 7 bases align to TRBD1. The CDR3 runs 15 residues. Germline-derived CDR1 and CDR2 are MNHEY and SVGAGI. The junction had 5 bases not matched to a gene; V was cut back by 0 bases and J by 4 bases.

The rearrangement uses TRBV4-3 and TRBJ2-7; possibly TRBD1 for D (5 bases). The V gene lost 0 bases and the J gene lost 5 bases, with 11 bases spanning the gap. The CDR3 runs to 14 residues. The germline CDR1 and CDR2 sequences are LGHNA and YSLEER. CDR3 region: CASSQDLTDDEQYF. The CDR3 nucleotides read TGCGCCAGCAGCCAAGACTTGACAGACGACGAGCAGTACTTC.

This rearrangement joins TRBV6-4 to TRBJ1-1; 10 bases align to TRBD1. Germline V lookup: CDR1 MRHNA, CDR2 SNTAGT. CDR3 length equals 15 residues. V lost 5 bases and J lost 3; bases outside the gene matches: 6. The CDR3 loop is CASSKTGGLDTEAFF. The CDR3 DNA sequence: TGTGCCAGCAGTAAGACAGGGGGCTTGGACACTGAAGCTTTCTTT.

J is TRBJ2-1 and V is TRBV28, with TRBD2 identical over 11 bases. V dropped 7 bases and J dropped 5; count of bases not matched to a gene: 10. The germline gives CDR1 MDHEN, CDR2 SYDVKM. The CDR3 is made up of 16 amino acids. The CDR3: CASTILTSGNHNEQFF. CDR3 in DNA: TGTGCCAGCACCATACTGACTAGCGGGAATCACAATGAGCAGTTCTTC.

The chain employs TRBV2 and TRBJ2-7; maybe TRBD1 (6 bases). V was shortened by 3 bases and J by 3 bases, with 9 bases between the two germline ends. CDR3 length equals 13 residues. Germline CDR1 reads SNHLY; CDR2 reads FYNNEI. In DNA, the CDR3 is TGTGCCAGCAGTGAGGGGGCAAACTACGAGCAGTACTTC. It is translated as CASSEGANYEQYF.

CDR3 in amino acids: CASSQGRGRNEQFF. The CDR3, as DNA: TGCGCCAGCAGCCAGGGTCGCGGGAGGAATGAGCAGTTCTTC. V gene TRBV4-1 combines with J gene TRBJ2-1, with 8 bases that match TRBD2. The CDR3 sequence is 14 residues long. V trimming: 3 bases; J trimming: 7 bases; junction bases outside the gene matches: 5. Germline V lookup: CDR1 MGHRA, CDR2 YSYEKL.

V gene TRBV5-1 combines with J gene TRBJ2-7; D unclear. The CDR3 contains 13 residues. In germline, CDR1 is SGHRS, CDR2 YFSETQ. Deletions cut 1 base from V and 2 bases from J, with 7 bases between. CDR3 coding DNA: TGCGCCAGCAGCTTGCTAGGTCCCTACGAGCAGTACTTC. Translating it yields CASSLLGPYEQYF.